The 21 T cell receptor beta chains listed next were all sequenced from one sample in a study of CD8 T cells in Susac syndrome. With random hexamers, reverse transcription was performed on roughly 0.45 to 1 ug of RNA. TCRdb recomputed calls from the immunoSEQ multiplex PCR reads with MiXCR, one row per CDR3 protein. The sample contains approximately 180,000 distinct CDR3 sequences, around 94% of which appear only once. The sequencing input was CD4+ T cells from PBMCs. The origin of the receptors is a human donor with Susac syndrome.

The J gene is TRBJ2-6, the V gene TRBV29-1; 7 nucleotides align to TRBD1. CDR1 and CDR2 (germline): SQVTM, ANQGSEA. V was pared by 6 bases and J by 2 bases, with 7 bases of the junction left unmatched. The CDR3 runs 15 residues. In DNA, the CDR3 is TGCAGCGTCCCTTTAACAGGGGCTGGGGCCAACGTCCTGACTTTC. As protein: CSVPLTGAGANVLTF.

V is TRBV4-2 and J is TRBJ1-4; TRBD1 might be the D (5 bases). V dropped 3 bases and J dropped 5 bases, with 16 bases sitting between them. In germline, CDR1 is LGHNA, CDR2 YNFKEQ. CDR3 length: 16 residues. The chain's CDR3 is CASSQDKSGGNEKLFF. Here the CDR3 DNA reads TGTGCCAGCAGCCAGGACAAAAGCGGGGGGAATGAAAAACTGTTTTTT.

The chain has TRBV6-6 and TRBJ1-6, with 8 nucleotides matching TRBD1. The germline CDR1 and CDR2 sequences are MNHNY and SVGAGI (reference sequence). Losses at the gene ends were 2 bases for V and 8 bases for J; bases not matched to a gene: 8. CDR3 length: 16 amino acids. In DNA form, the CDR3 reads TGTGCCAGCAGTTACGGCCCCCAGGGGGCCGATTCACCCCTCCACTTT. It is translated as CASSYGPQGADSPLHF.

The J gene is TRBJ2-3, the V gene TRBV7-2, with 10 bases identical to TRBD2. The germline gives CDR1 SGHTA, CDR2 FQGNSA. The trim removed 0 bases at V and 5 bases at J, leaving 5 bases unmatched. The CDR3 is 16 residues long. Written as DNA, the CDR3 is TGTGCCAGCAGCTTAGCCAGTCTAGCGGGAGTAGATACGCAGTATTTT. Translated, it gives CASSLASLAGVDTQYF.

The V call is TRBV6-5, the J call TRBJ1-2, with TRBD1 matching over 8 bases. The J segment lost 4 bases and the V segment lost 5 bases, leaving 3 bases of the junction unmatched. Looked up from germline, CDR1 is MNHEY and CDR2 is SVGAGI. This CDR3 region has 13 residues. The DNA for the CDR3 is TGTGCCAGCAGTAGACAGGGGATCTATGGCTACACCTTC. Its protein is CASSRQGIYGYTF.

The gene calls are TRBV7-9 and TRBJ1-5; 7 bases map to TRBD1. V was clipped by 5 bases and J by 2 bases; unmatched bases: 6. The CDR3 length is 15 residues. CDR1 is SEHNR, CDR2 FQNEAQ, per germline (reference sequence). The CDR3 coding sequence is TGTGCCAGCAGCAGGATCGGGACAGGCAATCAGCCCCAGCATTTT. Its protein is CASSRIGTGNQPQHF.

The rearrangement uses TRBV29-1 and TRBJ2-1; either TRBD1 or TRBD2 may supply D (5 bases each). This CDR3 region has 13 residues. Germline values: CDR1 SQVTM, CDR2 ANQGSEA. The CDR3 DNA reads TGCAGTGAAAGCCCTGGGGGATACAATGAGCAGTTCTTC. The encoded protein is CSESPGGYNEQFF.

The V call is TRBV12-3 or TRBV12-4, the J call TRBJ2-3, with TRBD2 matching 7 bases. This CDR3 spans 16 amino acids. V trimming: 1 base; J trimming: 4 bases; junction bases outside the gene matches: 8. The CDR3 here is CASSLVAGDRADTQYF. CDR3 sequence (DNA): TGTGCCAGCAGTTTAGTGGCGGGAGATAGGGCAGATACGCAGTATTTT.

The DNA for the CDR3 is TGTGCCAGCAGCCTCGCGGTTAATGGGGATGAGCAGTTCTTC. Translation gives CASSLAVNGDEQFF. J is TRBJ2-1 and V is TRBV9; D gene unclear. The CDR3 has 14 amino acids. Trimming left V 4 bases short and J 8 bases short, with 16 bases between. Germline values: CDR1 SGDLS, CDR2 YYNGEE.

This clonotype is a singleton in its sample. The J gene is TRBJ2-1, the V gene TRBV6-2 or TRBV6-3; D is unresolved. Trimming removed 5 bases at V and 0 bases at J, with 8 bases between. This CDR3 contains 14 residues. Germline V gene lookup returns CDR1 MNHEY and CDR2 SVGEGT. The CDR3 DNA reads TGTGCCAGCAGTGGTCGGGTCTCCTACAATGAGCAGTTCTTC. It translates to CASSGRVSYNEQFF.

The chain is built from TRBV28 and TRBJ2-7, with TRBD1 identical over 9 bases. V shed 3 bases and J 3 bases; nucleotides not matched to a gene: 18. Germline V gives CDR1 MDHEN, CDR2 SYDVKM. The CDR3 length is 19 residues. The CDR3 region has the DNA TGTGCCAGCAGTTTCCTCGCTCCGGGACAGGGATTTTTGGACTACGAGCAGTACTTC. As protein: CASSFLAPGQGFLDYEQYF. Combining the CDR3 with reference TRBV28 and TRBJ2-7 gives the whole variable domain DVKVTQSSRYLVKRTGEKVFLECVQDMDHENMFWYRQDPGLGLRLIYFSYDVKMKEKGDIPEGYSVSREKKERFSLILESASTNQTSMYLCASSFLAPGQGFLDYEQYFGPGTRLTVT.

The chain employs TRBV7-2 and TRBJ1-2; 8 nucleotides line up with TRBD1. Trimming took 5 bases from V and 7 from J; bases not matched to a gene: 12. CDR1 is SGHTA and CDR2 is FQGNSA in the germline V gene. CDR3 size: 15 residues. The CDR3, as DNA: TGTGCCAGCAGCGCCGGACAGGGTGAAAGGGCTGGCTACACCTTC. Protein product: CASSAGQGERAGYTF. Full variable domain (missing parts from reference TRBV7-2 and TRBJ1-2): GAGVSQSPSNKVTEKGKDVELRCDPISGHTALYWYRQSLGQGLEFLIYFQGNSAPDKSGLPSDRFSAERTGGSVSTLTIQRTQQEDSAVYLCASSAGQGERAGYTFGSGTRLTVV.

This clonotype was detected once. The J gene is TRBJ1-5, the V gene TRBV18; the match to TRBD1 covers 8 bases. Germline CDR1 reads KGHSH; CDR2 reads LQKENI. The CDR3 loop spans 15 amino acids. The V segment lost 5 bases and the J segment 6 bases; nucleotides outside the gene matches: 9. Here the CDR3 DNA reads TGTGCCAGCTCAGCGGGGACAGGCAGGGGTCAGCCCCAGCATTTT. This gives the protein CASSAGTGRGQPQHF.

The J gene is TRBJ1-5, the V gene TRBV10-1; D is uncertain. The germline CDR1 and CDR2 sequences are WNHNN and SYGVQD (reference sequence). The CDR3 totals 13 residues. The V end was cut by 3 bases, the J end by 3 bases, with 6 bases between. The CDR3 DNA sequence: TGCGCCAGCAGTGACCGGGACAATCAGCCCCAGCATTTT. It is translated as CASSDRDNQPQHF.

In its sample, this clonotype was seen once. The rearrangement uses TRBV7-9 and TRBJ1-6; 8 positions agree with TRBD1. CDR1 and CDR2 (germline): SEHNR, FQNEAQ (reference sequence). Unmatched junction bases numbered 11, after V lost 5 bases and J lost 11 bases. CDR3 size: 15 residues. CDR3 nucleotides: TGTGCCAGCAGCCCCCTGACAGGGGACCGTGCACCCCTCCACTTT. This sequence encodes CASSPLTGDRAPLHF.

The chain links TRBV20-1 to TRBJ2-3; D not certain. The germline V gene encodes CDR1 DFQATT and CDR2 SNEGSKA (reference sequence). Between the trimmed V and J ends, which lost 5 bases and 4 bases, there was a span of 4 bases. The length of the CDR3 is 10 residues. The CDR3 spells CSAASDTQYF. For the CDR3, the DNA is TGCAGTGCTGCCTCAGATACGCAGTATTTT.

V gene TRBV5-4 combines with J gene TRBJ2-3; 7 bases are a match to TRBD2. Per the germline V gene, CDR1 is SGHNT and CDR2 is YYREEE (reference sequence). V was clipped by 4 bases and J by 3 bases; unmatched bases: 11. The CDR3 contains 16 residues. The CDR3 loop reads CASSPGRRLATDTQYF. In nucleotides, the CDR3 is TGTGCCAGCAGCCCGGGCCGTAGACTAGCTACAGATACGCAGTATTTT. Complete variable domain (other parts from reference TRBV5-4 and TRBJ2-3): ETGVTQSPTHLIKTRGQQVTLRCSSQSGHNTVSWYQQALGQGPQFIFQYYREEENGRGNFPPRFSGLQFPNYSSELNVNALELDDSALYLCASSPGRRLATDTQYFGPGTRLTVL.

This rearrangement joins TRBV30 to TRBJ1-1; 8 bases map to TRBD1. After removal of 5 bases from V and 5 bases from J, the junction contained 7 bases not matched to a gene. Germline values: CDR1 GTSNPN, CDR2 SVGIG (reference sequence). The length of the CDR3 is 13 residues. The CDR3 loop is CAWYTGGGTEAFF. The CDR3 nucleotides read TGTGCCTGGTACACAGGGGGAGGAACTGAAGCTTTCTTT.

The chain recombines TRBV20-1 with TRBJ2-7; TRBD2 matches 8 bases. Germline CDR1 reads DFQATT; CDR2 reads SNEGSKA (reference sequence). This CDR3 is 15 amino acids long. Trimming took 4 bases from V and 2 from J; bases not matched to a gene: 10. CDR3 residues: CSANFWRGATYEQYF. DNA for the CDR3: TGCAGTGCTAATTTTTGGCGGGGGGCCACCTACGAGCAGTACTTC.

The V call is TRBV21-1, the J call TRBJ2-1; the D call in the table, TRBD2, was not verified against the DNA. TRBV21-1 is a known pseudogene. This CDR3 region has 16 residues. The CDR3 region has the DNA TGTGCCAGCAGCAGCGGTTGGCGGGAATCAGGAGATGAGCAGTTCTTC. It specifies CASSSGWRESGDEQFF.

The chain couples TRBV5-8 to TRBJ1-6, with TRBD1 matching over 7 bases. Looked up from germline, CDR1 is SGHTS and CDR2 is YDEGEE. This CDR3 has 14 residues. V shed 2 bases and J 9 bases; nucleotides not matched to a gene: 5. The CDR3 DNA reads as TGTGCCAGCAGCTTAAACAGGGGAGGTTCACCCCTCCACTTT. Protein: CASSLNRGGSPLHF.